Listed below are T cell receptor beta chains from one sample, sequenced in a study of radiation and T cells in renal cell carcinoma. Libraries were prepared by immunoSEQ multiplex PCR; TCRdb keeps only in-frame clonotypes and omits some of them. The profile shows about 140,000 clones, 75% to 90% of them singletons. The source was blood, collected from a patient whose treatment included radiotherapy and nephrectomy. The receptors shown here come from a woman between 45 and 65 years old with renal cell carcinoma. Both conserved end residues are part of each CDR3. The D gene is left open where the match is weak. Clone size, where shown, is once, few, many, or a class for clones that have expanded.

abundance: -; j_gene: TRBJ1-1; v_gene: TRBV10-1; d_gene: TRBD1; CDR3aa: CASSERGQAPGAFF; CDR3nt: TGCGCCAGCAGTGAGCGGGGACAGGCTCCAGGAGCTTTCTTT
abundance: -; j_gene: TRBJ2-5; v_gene: TRBV19; d_gene: -; CDR3aa: CASSIAIRSETQYF; CDR3nt: TGTGCCAGTAGTATCGCGATCCGGTCGGAGACCCAGTACTTC
abundance: -; j_gene: TRBJ2-7; v_gene: TRBV18; d_gene: TRBD1; CDR3aa: CASSPGTDLSPQYF; CDR3nt: TGTGCCAGCTCACCAGGGACAGACTTAAGCCCACAGTACTTC
abundance: -; j_gene: TRBJ2-5; v_gene: TRBV18; d_gene: TRBD2; CDR3aa: CASSGGLADQETQYF; CDR3nt: TGTGCCAGCTCAGGGGGACTAGCGGACCAAGAGACCCAGTACTTC
abundance: -; j_gene: TRBJ2-4; v_gene: TRBV19; d_gene: -; CDR3aa: CASSIGRMIQNIQYF; CDR3nt: TGTGCCAGTAGTATAGGACGGATGATTCAAAACATTCAGTACTTC
abundance: few; j_gene: TRBJ2-5; v_gene: TRBV7-2; d_gene: -; CDR3aa: CASSLGVETQYF; CDR3nt: TGTGCCAGCAGCTTAGGGGTGGAGACCCAGTACTTC
abundance: -; j_gene: TRBJ2-7; v_gene: TRBV28; d_gene: TRBD1; CDR3aa: CASSLTGGTSYEQYF; CDR3nt: TGTGCCAGCAGTTTAACAGGGGGCACGTCCTACGAGCAGTACTTC
abundance: -; j_gene: TRBJ2-2; v_gene: TRBV18; d_gene: -; CDR3aa: CASSGLTNTGELFF; CDR3nt: TGTGCCAGCTCTGGACTTACGAACACCGGGGAGCTGTTTTTT
abundance: -; j_gene: TRBJ1-1; v_gene: TRBV9; d_gene: TRBD1; CDR3aa: CASSVTTGGSQAFF; CDR3nt: TGTGCCAGCAGCGTCACGACAGGGGGCTCTCAAGCTTTCTTT
abundance: -; j_gene: TRBJ1-1; v_gene: TRBV9; d_gene: -; CDR3aa: CASSVAAAGVFTEAFF; CDR3nt: TGTGCCAGCAGCGTAGCTGCGGCGGGTGTGTTCACTGAAGCTTTCTTT
abundance: -; j_gene: TRBJ1-1; v_gene: TRBV13; d_gene: -; CDR3aa: CASSSTRETGAFF; CDR3nt: TGTGCCAGCAGCTCCACCCGGGAGACGGGAGCTTTCTTT
abundance: -; j_gene: TRBJ2-1; v_gene: TRBV10-3; d_gene: TRBD2; CDR3aa: CAITLDRGGTSGIAEQFF; CDR3nt: TGTGCCATCACCCTTGACAGGGGTGGGACTAGCGGGATTGCTGAGCAGTTCTTC
abundance: -; j_gene: TRBJ2-2; v_gene: TRBV4-1; d_gene: -; CDR3aa: CASSQDWGPYTGELFF; CDR3nt: TGCGCCAGCAGCCAAGACTGGGGACCATACACCGGGGAGCTGTTTTTT
abundance: -; j_gene: TRBJ2-7; v_gene: TRBV5-1; d_gene: -; CDR3aa: CASSLESRSYEQYF; CDR3nt: TGCGCCAGCAGCTTGGAAAGTCGGTCCTACGAGCAGTACTTC
abundance: -; j_gene: TRBJ2-2; v_gene: TRBV10-1; d_gene: -; CDR3aa: CASSESFDTGELFF; CDR3nt: TGCGCCAGCAGTGAGTCGTTTGACACCGGGGAGCTGTTTTTT